The 2 T cell receptor beta chains below come from one sample, sequenced in a study of memory CD4+ T cells and cytomegalovirus serostatus. Sequenced by immunoSEQ multiplex PCR; TCRdb stores in-frame clones only, minus some. The sample lists 35,000 to 40,000 clones, around 80% occurring once. The sort gate was single viable CD3+CD4+CD8-CD45RO+ cells for memory CD4+ T cells. The sample consisted of memory CD4+ T cells from blood. These receptors all come from an adult in good health and CMV-seropositive.

The sample holds one count of this clone. The CDR3 DNA reads TGTGCCAGCAGTCCCTCCGGGTACATGAACACTGAAGCTTTCTTT. It translates to CASSPSGYMNTEAFF. The chain recombines TRBV27 with TRBJ1-1; D call uncertain. CDR1 and CDR2 from the germline V gene are MNHEY and SMNVEV (reference sequence). The V gene lost 5 bases and the J gene lost 0 bases, with 13 bases spanning the gap. This CDR3 spans 15 amino acids.

The gene calls are TRBV4-3 and TRBJ2-6, with D maybe TRBD1 (6 bases). Germline V gene sequence: CDR1 LGHNA, CDR2 YSLEER. V lost 5 bases to trimming and J lost 2 bases, with 10 bases between them. This CDR3 has 15 residues. The chain's CDR3 is CASSSGVTGANVLTF. CDR3 coding DNA: TGCGCCAGCAGCTCAGGGGTGACTGGGGCCAACGTCCTGACTTTC.